This T cell receptor beta chain derives from a study of cytomegalovirus exposure and HLA in healthy donors (dated by TCRdb to about 2017). For the wider study: According to an earlier analysis of 550 to 700 of the donors, about 179 million T cells yielded 95 million to 140 million unique TCR beta sequences and less than 300 Gb of sequence data. An early release covering 500 to 750 HLA-typed donors comprised about 300 gigabases of sequencing data and approximately 85 million unique TCR sequences. Of the roughly 410 genotyped donors, roughly 76% were placed in the genetic ancestry cluster associated with self-reported Caucasian donors. The study aimed to test whether signatures of past pathogen exposure could be identified by cataloging public T cell receptors. Using immunosequencing, the study profiled T cell repertoires from 666 subjects and related those repertoires to cytomegalovirus serostatus. Besides the first cohort of more than 650 subjects, a separate validation cohort made up of about 120 different subjects was used. To predict cytomegalovirus infection status, the study brought together high-throughput TCR immunosequencing, statistical association of individual TCRs with disease status, and machine learning. To study patterns of TCR occurrence, a later analysis re-analyzed previously published TCR beta repertoires from around 670 donors and added high-resolution HLA genotyping. The later analysis used no new phenotypic data to find candidate immune exposures, relying instead on TCR beta sequences and their occurrence across donors. In an earlier analysis of 587 of the donors, high-throughput TCR beta sequencing was used to judge whether each TCR beta V gene segment behaved as functional or pseudogenic. Donor age, sex, ethnicity and CMV serostatus were collected together with the repertoire data. A later genetic analysis used genome-wide SNP genotypes for about three fifths of the 666 donors, treating that subset as a discovery cohort. All discovery cohort repertoires had been generated on a single sequencing platform. HLA typing covered class I and class II loci at four-digit resolution. The number of typed donors differed by locus: about 629-630 for A, B, C, DRB1 and DQB1; approximately 520 for DQA1; 606 for DPA1; and 450 to 480 for DPB1. Four to six DR-DQ haplotypes were handled as single units for association and clustering, since linkage in the cohort was strong. Across around 400 genotyped donors of the cohort, an average of approximately 200,000 unique TCR beta nucleotide sequences per donor were sequenced, and 15% to 20% of those sequences were non-productive.

The paper as a whole reports these results and caveats: Over 15 rarely observed V segments, including chromosome 9 orphons, were excluded from the earlier analysis of about 500 of the donors because counts were too low. A cluster of highly shared sequence variants was judged likely to represent a technical artifact of the sequencing pipeline. According to a later analysis, TCR association rates differed among HLA loci, with DRB1 alleles showing the most associated TCRs and HLA-C alleles showing the fewest. Immune exposure information for the cohort was limited to CMV serostatus. In a later analysis, HLA-associated TCR beta chains showed more clonal expansion and lower generation probabilities than non-associated chains that were equally common. According to the authors, the approach could potentially be generalized to other disease states and immunological phenotypes. HLA typing was unavailable for some donors at each locus, so association tests used only the typed subset. Correlated functional status among segregating V segments might be attributable to linkage disequilibrium, but an unknown experimental factor could not be ruled out. A few of the identified cytomegalovirus-associated TCR beta chains were confirmed in vitro to be specific for cytomegalovirus antigens. Most TCR sequences were seen in very few donors, while some public TCRs were found in many individuals. Sequencing depth was assumed to be roughly uniform across donors in the presence/absence analyses, though that assumption may not hold. At a false discovery rate of 0.05, a later analysis linked roughly 17,000 TCR beta sequences to specific HLA alleles. In both the original and validation cohorts, the classifier was reported to diagnose cytomegalovirus status with high specificity and sensitivity. V-gene and J-gene trimming of TCR beta chains was associated with a missense DCLRE1C variant in a later genetic analysis, and the association was replicated in an independent cohort. In an earlier analysis of around 600 of the donors, most TCR beta V segments appeared in productive rearrangements about 87% or about 30% of the time, broadly matching IMGT annotations. In this cohort, only TCR beta chains were sequenced, and detectable features were limited by the absence of alpha or paired-chain data. According to a later analysis, most CMV-associated TCR beta chains appeared to be HLA-restricted, and the HLA associations seemed to be driven largely by CMV exposure. Some IMGT-functional V segments, including TRBV6-2 and TRBV6-3, could not be distinguished by the 87-base-pair reads and were therefore excluded. According to a later genetic analysis, donors in an Asian-associated ancestry cluster had fewer N-insertions in productive TCRs than the approximately 630-donor mean. Assigning TCR associations to individual alleles was difficult when HLA alleles, especially DR and DQ, strongly co-occurred. A total of 164 TCR beta chains were listed by the study as associated with cytomegalovirus. A further reported finding was that TCR beta sequences accurately predicted the HLA-A and HLA-B alleles for most subjects in the first cohort. In a later analysis, several top co-occurrence clusters were reported to appear linked to parvovirus B19, influenza, CMV and Epstein-Barr virus.

CDR1 and CDR2 (GTSNPN, SVGIG) derive from the germline V gene (reference sequence). Spanning cysteine to phenylalanine, the CDR3 consists of 16 amino acids. The read is trimmed to its CDR3 DNA, 48 bases read in frame from base 1. Worth noting for this clone: The antigen it binds to is not known. The junction and the germline gene differ at one end; a read error may be behind it.

The cohort was made up of approximately 700 healthy bone marrow donors. At the time of sampling, all cohort members were nominally healthy, though unrecorded immune exposures were likely present. The donor tested CMV seronegative and was one of the 352 seronegative cohort members. Each donor provided a peripheral blood sample, and peripheral blood mononuclear cells were used for TCR beta sequencing. The Qiagen DNeasy Blood Extraction Kit was used to extract genomic DNA from the blood cell samples. Preparation of the library involved the immunoSEQ multiplex PCR assay. For the multiplex PCR, a mixture combining 60 forward primers for TCR Vbeta segments and 13 reverse primers for TCR Jbeta segments was used. Amplification of the CDR3 region of rearranged TCR beta genes was performed with a multiplex PCR assay on genomic DNA. Amplified TCR beta libraries were sequenced as 87-base-pair reads on the Illumina HiSeq System. On the study's bioinformatics: Across the 500 to 750 repertoires, a later analysis counted approximately 83 million unique TCR beta chains, 8.5 million to 12 million of which were shared by at least two donors. To remove PCR and sequencing errors, raw reads were error-corrected and collapsed into unique sequences using a nearest-neighbor algorithm that merged closely related sequences. CDR3 sequences were aligned to IMGT reference sequences to assign V, D and J gene segments. For a sequence to be retained, a match of at least six nucleotides was required to both a V gene segment and a J gene segment. Rearrangements were classified as productive when the CDR3 lacked stop codons and remained in frame with V and J, and all other rearrangements were classified as non-productive. Following IMGT convention, CDR3 was defined as the stretch from the second conserved V-encoded cysteine to the conserved J-encoded phenylalanine. In an earlier analysis of around 600 of the donors, sequences lacking an unambiguous match to a single V gene segment were excluded. An earlier analysis of a few hundred of the donors classified V segments as functional when productive rearrangements were above 56.7% and as segregating when the standard deviation between donors was above 5%. A statistical classification framework was built for diagnosing cytomegalovirus status from the catalog of TCR beta chain sequences. V and J gene assignment, in a later analysis, came from comparing TCR nucleotide sequences with IMGT/GENE-DB human TR gene sequences. In a later analysis, CDR3 sequences and most-parsimonious VDJ recombination scenarios were assigned using the TCRdist pipeline. In a later analysis, each TCR beta chain was defined by its CDR3 amino acid sequence together with its V-gene family, and reads lacking a unique V-gene family were excluded. As a way to deal with suspected cross-contamination and a sequencing artifact, a later analysis dropped more than 500 nucleotide sequences that were highly shared and had low generation probability. In a later analysis, a clonal expansion index was calculated for each public chain from normalized within-repertoire ranks of inferred template counts. In a later analysis, generation probabilities were computed using a VDJ recombination model fitted to out-of-frame rearrangements, and the results were checked against IGoR. Hypergeometric tests were used in a later analysis to score TCR-TCR, TCR-HLA and TCR-CMV co-occurrence, with a repertoire-size bias correction applied to the TCR pairs. False discovery rates were estimated in a later analysis by permuting HLA or CMV assignments 20 times. In a later analysis, co-occurring TCRs were grouped with DBSCAN, and TCRdist sequence similarity was added when clustering was performed within HLA-allele-positive subsets. For co-occurrence clustering, repertoires with fewer than 30,000 or more than 120,000 public chains were excluded, along with five or six repertoires with anomalous nucleotide sharing. The source is immuneACCESS, and TCRdb retained only in-frame sequences with V and J called. Part of the clones is not carried over; for the studies checked, unresolved V genes explain less than half of this, and the remainder is unexplained. Clone size and V and J calls were adopted from that table, with D and trimming inferred from the DNA. Across this sample there are some 77,000 clones, with over 70% seen only once. Around 7% of the sample is held by the ten biggest clonotypes.

The origin of this receptor is a woman aged 40 to 50 in good health and CMV-seronegative. Source material: PBMCs. Recombination joined TRBV30 with TRBJ1-4; perhaps TRBD1 is the D gene, with 5 bases matching. The CDR3 region has the sequence CTWSVFLGEGDEKLFF. The nucleotides read TGTACCTGGAGTGTGTTTCTGGGGGAGGGAGATGAAAAACTGTTTTTT.